This TCR beta chain comes out of a study of blood T cell repertoires in COVID-19. Study as a whole: Both acute and convalescent COVID-19 samples were obtained from the United States, Italy and Spain.

V gave up 4 bases and J gave up 3 bases; unmatched junction bases: 5. This CDR3 is 14 amino acids long. The germline V gene has CDR1 SGHRS and CDR2 YFSETQ. TCRdb's table, derived via immunoSEQ multiplex PCR, lists solely in-frame clones and lacks some. The sample consists of 210,000 or so clones, roughly four fifths of them appearing once. Enrolment of Seattle patients took place during active infection, and they were followed longitudinally. The chain links TRBV5-1 to TRBJ1-1; the match to TRBD1 covers 8 bases. What was sequenced was peripheral blood. This TCR came from a woman older than 75 with COVID-19, enrolled during active disease. In nucleotides, the CDR3 is TGCGCCAGCAGCAGGCGGACAGGGCACACTGAAGCTTTCTTT. Translating gives CASSRRTGHTEAFF.